This T cell receptor beta chain comes out of a study of identical twins. Template switching, a step in the protocol, added a universal primer site, and cDNA carried unique molecular identifiers. TCRdb called the 5' RACE reads again in MiXCR, with one record for every CDR3 protein. The table shows 300,000 to 400,000 distinct CDR3 sequences, with 12% occurring only once. Donors uniformly comprised healthy Caucasians. General observations from the study: Models predicted too little out-of-frame TCR alpha sharing in monozygotic twins.

This clonotype has a handful of counts. The antigen remains undetermined. The CDR3 covers 16 residues. The V and J ends lost 1 base and 1 base, in that order; junction bases with no gene match: 5. In germline, CDR1 is MDHEN, CDR2 SYDVKM. This sample also appeared in a second study, on yellow fever vaccine responses in identical twins. This second report adds: Reportedly, the response of twins' T cells to the vaccine seemed partly convergent, partly personalized.

Input material: CD8+ T cells sorted from blood. This chain joins TRBV28 and TRBJ2-7; TRBD1 agrees at 9 bases. This TCR was sampled from a woman aged 18 to 35 in good health. CDR3 sequence reads: CASSLLGQGRSYEQYF. CDR3 sequence (DNA): TGTGCCAGCAGTTTATTGGGACAGGGAAGATCCTACGAGCAGTACTTC.